The rows below give T cell receptor beta chains drawn from one sample of a study of T cells in tuberculosis. Repertoires were generated with immunoSEQ multiplex PCR, while TCRdb's copy carries only in-frame clones and drops some. The sample carries some 34,000 clones, about 93% recorded once. The sequenced sample consisted of PBMCs. The receptors come from a donor between 10 and 35 years old with latent tuberculosis or without tuberculosis infection. CDR3s include the opening cysteine and the closing phenylalanine or tryptophan. D genes are given only for firm matches. Rows give clone size only sometimes, using once, few, many, or a class for an expanded clone.

V gene	D gene	clone size	J gene	CDR3 protein	CDR3 DNA
TRBV9	-	-	TRBJ1-1	CASSHGLENTEAFF	TGTGCCAGCAGCCACGGACTGGAGAACACTGAAGCTTTCTTT
TRBV5-1	-	-	TRBJ1-1	CASSLDWGQGTEAFF	TGCGCCAGCAGCTTGGATTGGGGGCAGGGCACTGAAGCTTTCTTT
TRBV15	-	-	TRBJ2-7	CATSRETGTYEQYF	TGTGCCACCAGCAGAGAAACAGGTACCTACGAGCAGTACTTC
TRBV2	TRBD1	-	TRBJ1-4	CASSPGTGGGKLFF	TGTGCCAGCAGCCCTGGGACAGGGGGCGGAAAACTGTTTTTT
TRBV5-1	TRBD1	-	TRBJ1-3	CASSLGTGGNTIYF	TGCGCCAGCAGCTTGGGGACAGGTGGAAACACCATATATTTT
TRBV10-3	TRBD1	-	TRBJ1-1	CAISEGGARPGTEAFF	TGTGCCATCAGTGAAGGGGGCGCGAGGCCCGGCACTGAAGCTTTCTTT
TRBV5-1	-	-	TRBJ2-2	CASSRGGNTGELFF	TGCGCCAGCAGCCGGGGTGGGAACACCGGGGAGCTGTTTTTT
TRBV9	-	-	TRBJ1-6	CAPAGGADNSPLHF	TGTGCCCCAGCGGGGGGCGCTGATAATTCACCCCTCCACTTT
TRBV6-1	-	-	TRBJ2-7	CASSREREQYF	TGTGCCAGCAGTCGGGAACGAGAGCAGTACTTC
TRBV15	-	-	TRBJ1-4	CATSRGGRDEKLFF	TGTGCCACCAGCAGAGGAGGGAGGGATGAAAAACTGTTTTTT
TRBV4-1	TRBD1	-	TRBJ1-2	CASSSPTGTPYGYTF	TGCGCCAGCAGCTCCCCGACAGGGACTCCCTATGGCTACACCTTC
TRBV7-3	TRBD2	-	TRBJ2-3	CASSLNLGLAGFTSTDTQYF	TGTGCCAGCAGCTTAAACCTCGGACTAGCGGGGTTCACTAGCACAGATACGCAGTATTTT
TRBV5-1	-	few	TRBJ1-1	CASSLDSNTEAFF	TGCGCCAGCAGCTTAGACTCGAACACTGAAGCTTTCTTT
TRBV29-1	TRBD1	-	TRBJ1-5	CSVSDRAGQPQHF	TGCAGCGTTTCCGACAGGGCAGGGCAGCCCCAGCATTTT
TRBV23-1	TRBD1	-	TRBJ1-5	CASSHTRTTGVNQPQHF	TGCGCCAGCAGTCACACTCGGACAACAGGGGTCAATCAGCCCCAGCATTTT
TRBV7-9	-	-	TRBJ2-4	CASSLGVGENIQYF	TGTGCCAGCAGCTTAGGGGTCGGGGAAAACATTCAGTACTTC
TRBV30	-	-	TRBJ1-3	CAGGGPYASGNTIYF	TGTGCCGGGGGCGGCCCCTATGCCTCTGGAAACACCATATATTTT
TRBV7-9	TRBD1	-	TRBJ1-4	CASSPRTGGGEKLFF	TGTGCCAGCAGCCCGCGGACAGGGGGCGGTGAAAAACTGTTTTTT
TRBV6-1	TRBD1	-	TRBJ1-2	CASRALDRANYGYTF	TGTGCCAGCAGGGCCCTTGACAGGGCTAACTATGGCTACACCTTC
TRBV7-8	-	-	TRBJ1-2	CASSLEALVGANHYGYTF	TGTGCCAGCAGCTTAGAGGCGCTTGTGGGGGCCAATCACTATGGCTACACCTTC
TRBV7-3	-	-	TRBJ2-1	CASSLGGGLYNEQFF	TGTGCCAGCAGCTTAGGCGGGGGCCTCTACAATGAGCAGTTCTTC
TRBV29-1	-	-	TRBJ1-1	CSVGFAGSNTEAFF	TGCAGCGTCGGATTTGCAGGGTCGAACACTGAAGCTTTCTTT
TRBV7-3	TRBD2	once	TRBJ2-5	CASSLTGTSLVETQYF	TGTGCCAGCAGCCTAACCGGGACTAGCCTAGTAGAGACCCAGTACTTC
TRBV5-1	-	-	TRBJ2-7	CASSLQAEQYF	TGCGCCAGCAGCTTGCAGGCCGAGCAGTACTTC
TRBV15	-	-	TRBJ2-7	CATSRQFPNGDEQYF	TGTGCCACCAGCAGACAATTCCCCAACGGGGACGAGCAGTACTTC
TRBV5-4	-	-	TRBJ2-1	CASSYLLTDEQFF	TGTGCCAGCAGCTACCTTTTGACAGATGAGCAGTTCTTC
TRBV7-3	TRBD1	-	TRBJ1-2	CASSPGQGALHGYTF	TGTGCCAGCAGCCCCGGACAGGGGGCGCTTCATGGCTACACCTTC
TRBV7-2	-	-	TRBJ1-2	CASSLGAGGGYTF	TGTGCCAGCAGCTTAGGGGCAGGAGGAGGCTACACCTTC
TRBV30	TRBD1	-	TRBJ2-3	CAWSTGVQLDTQYF	TGTGCCTGGAGCACAGGGGTTCAGTTAGATACGCAGTATTTT
TRBV9	-	few	TRBJ1-1	CASSARDTEAFF	TGTGCCAGCAGCGCGAGGGACACTGAAGCTTTCTTT
TRBV2	TRBD2	-	TRBJ2-1	CASSDLHSVAGGPKEQFF	TGTGCCAGCAGTGATCTCCATAGTGTAGCGGGGGGGCCCAAGGAGCAGTTCTTC
TRBV4-1	-	few	TRBJ1-2	CASSQDRGRQGTF	TGCGCCAGCAGCCAAGATCGAGGAAGGCAGGGCACCTTC
TRBV7-2	TRBD1	-	TRBJ2-7	CASSWAGTGLSGEQYF	TGTGCCAGCAGCTGGGCCGGGACAGGGTTATCGGGCGAGCAGTACTTC
TRBV6-4	TRBD2	-	TRBJ2-3	CASSDSTSGGSDTQYF	TGTGCCAGCAGTGACTCGACTAGCGGGGGGTCAGATACGCAGTATTTT
TRBV27	-	-	TRBJ1-1	CASSLSRVRFSGTEAFF	TGTGCCAGCAGTTTGAGTCGGGTAAGATTTTCGGGGACTGAAGCTTTCTTT
TRBV6-4	-	-	TRBJ1-5	CASPNQPQHF	TGTGCCAGCCCTAATCAGCCCCAGCATTTT
TRBV4-1	TRBD2	-	TRBJ2-1	CASSPAVGTRLLNEQFF	TGCGCCAGCAGCCCAGCGGTAGGGACTAGGCTCCTCAATGAGCAGTTCTTC
TRBV6-5	-	-	TRBJ2-7	CASSSSAYYEQYF	TGTGCCAGCAGTTCCTCCGCCTACTACGAGCAGTACTTC
TRBV7-2	TRBD1	-	TRBJ2-7	CASSLRTGGPHEQYF	TGTGCCAGCAGCTTACGGACAGGGGGCCCCCACGAGCAGTACTTC
TRBV27	TRBD2	-	TRBJ2-3	CASSKLAADPARTDTQYF	TGTGCCAGCAGTAAACTAGCGGCAGACCCCGCTCGCACAGATACGCAGTATTTT
TRBV11-1	TRBD2	-	TRBJ2-1	CASSLASGGLAGYNEQFF	TGTGCCAGCAGCTTAGCTTCTGGCGGACTAGCGGGGTACAATGAGCAGTTCTTC
TRBV6-1	TRBD1	-	TRBJ2-7	CASSRDRGEQYF	TGTGCCAGCAGCCGGGACAGGGGCGAGCAGTACTTC
TRBV19	-	-	TRBJ1-2	CASSIQTNYGYTF	TGTGCCAGTAGTATTCAGACTAACTATGGCTACACCTTC